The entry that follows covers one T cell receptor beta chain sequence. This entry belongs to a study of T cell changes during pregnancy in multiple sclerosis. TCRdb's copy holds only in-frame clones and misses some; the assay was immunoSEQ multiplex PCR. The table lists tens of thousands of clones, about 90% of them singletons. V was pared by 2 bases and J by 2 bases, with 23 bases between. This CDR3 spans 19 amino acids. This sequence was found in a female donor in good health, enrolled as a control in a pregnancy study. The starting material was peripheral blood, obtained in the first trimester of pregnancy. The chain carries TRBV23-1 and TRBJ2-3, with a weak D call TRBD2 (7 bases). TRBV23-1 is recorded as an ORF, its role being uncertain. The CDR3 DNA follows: TGCGCCAGCAGTCAAGGATCCAGCGGGACACCTCTGGCCACAGATACGCAGTATTTT. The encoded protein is CASSQGSSGTPLATDTQYF.